A selection of T cell receptor beta chains follows, all from one sample in a study of T cell changes during pregnancy in multiple sclerosis. Produced via immunoSEQ multiplex PCR; TCRdb's table is partial and in-frame only. This table holds about 42,000 clones, about 85% found once. Source: CD4+ T cells from peripheral blood mononuclear cells, taken after pregnancy. The source is a female donor with multiple sclerosis, enrolled in a pregnancy study. CDR3s include the opening cysteine and the closing phenylalanine or tryptophan. Fields, in order: V gene, D gene, clone size, J gene, CDR3 DNA, CDR3 protein. A D gene is named only where the DNA matches it firmly. For some rows the clone size is stated as once, few or many, or as a class when expanded; others skip it.

v_call: TRBV6-5
d_call: .
clone_size: .
j_call: TRBJ1-2
cdr3_nt: TGTGCCAGCAGCCGACGGAGATGGGAGGGGTATGGCTACACCTTC
cdr3_aa: CASSRRRWEGYGYTF

v_call: TRBV18
d_call: .
clone_size: .
j_call: TRBJ2-7
cdr3_nt: TGTGCCAGCTCACCTCCATCATCCTACGAGCAGTACTTC
cdr3_aa: CASSPPSSYEQYF

v_call: TRBV9
d_call: TRBD2
clone_size: .
j_call: TRBJ2-7
cdr3_nt: TGTGCCAGCAGCCCTTTGGGGGGGGTTAACTCCTACGAGCAGTACTTC
cdr3_aa: CASSPLGGVNSYEQYF

v_call: TRBV6-5
d_call: .
clone_size: .
j_call: TRBJ2-7
cdr3_nt: TGTGCCAGCAGTTACTCGAATGAGTTCGAGCAGTACTTC
cdr3_aa: CASSYSNEFEQYF

v_call: TRBV7-8
d_call: TRBD2
clone_size: .
j_call: TRBJ2-1
cdr3_nt: TGTGCCAGCAGCTTAATAGCGGGCGACTACAATGAGCAGTTCTTC
cdr3_aa: CASSLIAGDYNEQFF

v_call: TRBV5-8
d_call: .
clone_size: .
j_call: TRBJ2-3
cdr3_nt: TGTGCCAGCAGCTTGCTCGGGCCCGGGGAAGATACGCAGTATTTT
cdr3_aa: CASSLLGPGEDTQYF

v_call: TRBV7-9
d_call: .
clone_size: .
j_call: TRBJ1-5
cdr3_nt: TGTGCCAGCAGCTCAGGGGTTTTGGATCAGCCCCAGCATTTT
cdr3_aa: CASSSGVLDQPQHF

v_call: TRBV6-4
d_call: .
clone_size: .
j_call: TRBJ2-3
cdr3_nt: TGTGCCAGCAGTCAGCAAGGGGGCACAGATACGCAGTATTTT
cdr3_aa: CASSQQGGTDTQYF

v_call: TRBV10-3
d_call: TRBD1
clone_size: .
j_call: TRBJ1-1
cdr3_nt: TGTGCCATCAGTGGCAGGGGGCCGGAGGAGTTAATCAACACTGAAGCTTTCTTT
cdr3_aa: CAISGRGPEELINTEAFF

v_call: TRBV5-4
d_call: TRBD2
clone_size: .
j_call: TRBJ2-3
cdr3_nt: TGTGCCAGCAGTCGGGCGGGAGGACAACGCACAGATACGCAGTATTTT
cdr3_aa: CASSRAGGQRTDTQYF

v_call: TRBV7-2
d_call: TRBD2
clone_size: .
j_call: TRBJ2-3
cdr3_nt: TGTGCCAGCAGCTTAAGGACTAGCGGGGGGGCCTCACGTACAGATACGCAGTATTTT
cdr3_aa: CASSLRTSGGASRTDTQYF

v_call: TRBV27
d_call: .
clone_size: .
j_call: TRBJ1-2
cdr3_nt: TGTGCCAGCAGTCGACAGGTCGGCGGCTATGGCTACACCTTC
cdr3_aa: CASSRQVGGYGYTF

v_call: TRBV7-7
d_call: .
clone_size: .
j_call: TRBJ2-2
cdr3_nt: TGTGCTAGCAGCTCCCGACTGAACACCGGGGAGCTGTTTTTT
cdr3_aa: CASSSRLNTGELFF

v_call: TRBV4-1
d_call: TRBD2
clone_size: .
j_call: TRBJ2-1
cdr3_nt: TGCGCCAGCAGCCAGGGGGTCCTAGCGGGACAACTGAATGAGCAGTTCTTC
cdr3_aa: CASSQGVLAGQLNEQFF

v_call: TRBV2
d_call: TRBD2
clone_size: .
j_call: TRBJ2-4
cdr3_nt: TGTGCCAGCAGTGACGCGGGGGTTCTTAACTTC
cdr3_aa: CASSDAGVLNF

v_call: TRBV5-4
d_call: .
clone_size: .
j_call: TRBJ2-7
cdr3_nt: TGTGCCAGCAGCCAGCCCTCACAGGGCTCCTACGAGCAGTACTTC
cdr3_aa: CASSQPSQGSYEQYF

v_call: TRBV7-2
d_call: .
clone_size: .
j_call: TRBJ2-3
cdr3_nt: TGTGCCAGCAGCTTTGAGCGCACAGATACGCAGTATTTT
cdr3_aa: CASSFERTDTQYF

v_call: TRBV6-6
d_call: .
clone_size: .
j_call: TRBJ1-5
cdr3_nt: TGTGCCAGCAGTTATATTCGGGGGAAGGGCAATCAGCCCCAGCATTTT
cdr3_aa: CASSYIRGKGNQPQHF

v_call: TRBV7-9
d_call: TRBD1
clone_size: .
j_call: TRBJ1-4
cdr3_nt: TGTGCCAGCAGCTTAGCCGGGACAGGGGCTGAAAAACTGTTTTTT
cdr3_aa: CASSLAGTGAEKLFF

v_call: TRBV14
d_call: .
clone_size: .
j_call: TRBJ1-2
cdr3_nt: TGTGCCAGCACCTCAGGTCGGGGAAAGAACTATGGCTACACCTTC
cdr3_aa: CASTSGRGKNYGYTF

v_call: TRBV5-1
d_call: .
clone_size: .
j_call: TRBJ2-2
cdr3_nt: TGCGCCAGCAGTCTCGGGAACACCGGGGAGCTGTTTTTT
cdr3_aa: CASSLGNTGELFF

v_call: TRBV5-1
d_call: .
clone_size: .
j_call: TRBJ2-5
cdr3_nt: TGCGCCAGCAGCCCATACCCCGGGAGTCAAGAGACCCAGTACTTC
cdr3_aa: CASSPYPGSQETQYF

v_call: TRBV19
d_call: TRBD1
clone_size: .
j_call: TRBJ2-7
cdr3_nt: TGTGCCACCACCGGAGGGACAGGCGGCGAGCAGTACTTC
cdr3_aa: CATTGGTGGEQYF

v_call: TRBV10-3
d_call: .
clone_size: .
j_call: TRBJ1-2
cdr3_nt: TGTGCCATCAGTGGAGGAGGGGCTAACTATGGCTACACCTTC
cdr3_aa: CAISGGGANYGYTF

v_call: TRBV10-3
d_call: TRBD1
clone_size: .
j_call: TRBJ1-1
cdr3_nt: TGTGCCAGCGTGGGACAGGAGAACACTGAAGCTTTCTTT
cdr3_aa: CASVGQENTEAFF

v_call: TRBV10-3
d_call: .
clone_size: .
j_call: TRBJ1-1
cdr3_nt: TGTGCCATCAGTGAGAAGGGGATCGGCCCTGAAGCTTTCTTT
cdr3_aa: CAISEKGIGPEAFF

v_call: TRBV30
d_call: .
clone_size: .
j_call: TRBJ1-5
cdr3_nt: TGTGCCTGGGACTTATCCGGGGGTGGTCAGCCCCAGCATTTT
cdr3_aa: CAWDLSGGGQPQHF

v_call: TRBV5-1
d_call: .
clone_size: .
j_call: TRBJ1-1
cdr3_nt: TGCGCCAGCCGTACACAGACGGCGAACACTGAAGCTTTCTTT
cdr3_aa: CASRTQTANTEAFF

v_call: TRBV5-4
d_call: TRBD1
clone_size: .
j_call: TRBJ1-1
cdr3_nt: TGTGCCAGCAGCGCCCGGGACAGGGGGAGAGGGACTGAAGCTTTCTTT
cdr3_aa: CASSARDRGRGTEAFF

v_call: TRBV27
d_call: TRBD1
clone_size: .
j_call: TRBJ1-1
cdr3_nt: TGTGCCAGCAGTTTCCAACAGGGGAATGAAGCTTTCTTT
cdr3_aa: CASSFQQGNEAFF

v_call: TRBV2
d_call: .
clone_size: .
j_call: TRBJ1-5
cdr3_nt: TGTGCCAGCAATGGGGCAGGGCATCAGCCCCAGCATTTT
cdr3_aa: CASNGAGHQPQHF

v_call: TRBV18
d_call: .
clone_size: .
j_call: TRBJ2-6
cdr3_nt: TGTGCCAGCTCACCATACGCAGATGGGGCCAACGTCCTGACTTTC
cdr3_aa: CASSPYADGANVLTF

v_call: TRBV29-1
d_call: .
clone_size: .
j_call: TRBJ1-5
cdr3_nt: TGCAGCGTTGAAGACAGGGTATGTTACAATCAGCCCCAGCATTTT
cdr3_aa: CSVEDRVCYNQPQHF

v_call: TRBV6-5
d_call: .
clone_size: .
j_call: TRBJ1-1
cdr3_nt: TGTGCCAGCAGTTACGTGATCAGCACTGAAGCTTTCTTT
cdr3_aa: CASSYVISTEAFF

v_call: TRBV6-6
d_call: .
clone_size: .
j_call: TRBJ1-6
cdr3_nt: TGTGCCAGCAATAGACGGGACACCTTTAATTCACCCCTCCACTTT
cdr3_aa: CASNRRDTFNSPLHF

v_call: TRBV7-3
d_call: TRBD1
clone_size: .
j_call: TRBJ1-1
cdr3_nt: TGTGCCAGCAGCCTGACAGGGTCGGACACTGAAGCTTTCTTT
cdr3_aa: CASSLTGSDTEAFF

v_call: TRBV5-4
d_call: .
clone_size: .
j_call: TRBJ1-2
cdr3_nt: TGTGCCAGCAGCAACGTGATGGGGGGCTATGGCTACACCTTC
cdr3_aa: CASSNVMGGYGYTF

v_call: TRBV5-1
d_call: .
clone_size: .
j_call: TRBJ2-3
cdr3_nt: TGCGCCAGCAGAGACTCCGGCCGGGCGCAGTATTTT
cdr3_aa: CASRDSGRAQYF

v_call: TRBV5-1
d_call: TRBD1
clone_size: few
j_call: TRBJ1-1
cdr3_nt: TGCGCCAGCAGCTCTGGCGTCAGGACAGGGGAAAAAGCTTTCTTT
cdr3_aa: CASSSGVRTGEKAFF

v_call: TRBV2
d_call: .
clone_size: .
j_call: TRBJ1-4
cdr3_nt: TGTGCCAGCAAAACAGGGCCCAATGAAAAACTGTTTTTT
cdr3_aa: CASKTGPNEKLFF

v_call: TRBV6-6
d_call: .
clone_size: .
j_call: TRBJ1-1
cdr3_nt: TGTGCCAGCAGTTACTCCCGGGGGGTGAACACTGAAGCTTTCTTT
cdr3_aa: CASSYSRGVNTEAFF

v_call: TRBV5-1
d_call: TRBD1
clone_size: .
j_call: TRBJ2-3
cdr3_nt: TGCGCCAGCAGCTTGAACCGGGACAGGGGGCTAGCAGATACGCAGTATTTT
cdr3_aa: CASSLNRDRGLADTQYF

v_call: TRBV6-5
d_call: TRBD2
clone_size: .
j_call: TRBJ2-2
cdr3_nt: TGTGCCAGCAGTTACTCTAGCGGGGCGAACACCGGGGAGCTGTTTTTT
cdr3_aa: CASSYSSGANTGELFF

v_call: TRBV4-1
d_call: .
clone_size: .
j_call: TRBJ2-3
cdr3_nt: TGCGCCAGCAGCCACTCGCGGGGCGGAACGGGAGATACGCAGTATTTT
cdr3_aa: CASSHSRGGTGDTQYF

v_call: TRBV28
d_call: .
clone_size: .
j_call: TRBJ1-1
cdr3_nt: TGTGCCAGCAGGCTCTCAGGGGCGGACACTGAAGCTTTCTTT
cdr3_aa: CASRLSGADTEAFF

v_call: TRBV7-9
d_call: .
clone_size: once
j_call: TRBJ2-2
cdr3_nt: TGTGCCAGCAGTATAGGACAGACCACCGGGGAGCTGTTTTTT
cdr3_aa: CASSIGQTTGELFF

v_call: TRBV7-6
d_call: TRBD1
clone_size: .
j_call: TRBJ1-6
cdr3_nt: TGTGCCAGCAGCTTAGGGACAGGGGACTATAATTCACCCCTCCACTTT
cdr3_aa: CASSLGTGDYNSPLHF

v_call: TRBV6-1
d_call: TRBD2
clone_size: .
j_call: TRBJ2-1
cdr3_nt: TGTGCCAGCAGACTAGCGGGGGGCTACAATGAGCAGTTCTTC
cdr3_aa: CASRLAGGYNEQFF

v_call: TRBV1
d_call: .
clone_size: .
j_call: TRBJ2-6
cdr3_nt: TGCACCAGCAGTATGAATTGTGCACAAAGTCGGGCCAACGTCCTGACTTTC
cdr3_aa: CTSSMNCAQSRANVLTF